The rows below give T cell receptor beta chains drawn from one sample of a study of T cell changes during pregnancy in multiple sclerosis. TCRdb keeps only in-frame clones here, not all; method: immunoSEQ multiplex PCR. The sample contains around 50,000 clones, nearly 95% of which appear only once. The sample consisted of CD4+ T cells from peripheral blood mononuclear cells, taken after pregnancy. The receptors were gathered from a female donor in good health, enrolled as a control in a pregnancy study. The CDR3 runs from the conserved cysteine through the conserved F or W. The order of the fields is V gene, D gene, J gene, CDR3 length, clone size, CDR3 DNA, CDR3 protein. A D gene is named only where the DNA matches it firmly. Not every row has a clone size; where given, it reads once, few, many or a size class.

>TRBV29-1|TRBD1|TRBJ1-2|11|.
TGCAGCGGACAGGGAAACTATGGCTACACCTTC
CSGQGNYGYTF
>TRBV6-5|TRBD1|TRBJ1-1|15|.
TGTGCCAGCAGAGACTCGGGACAGCCGAACACTGAAGCTTTCTTT
CASRDSGQPNTEAFF
>TRBV28|.|TRBJ1-3|15|.
TGTGCCAGCAGTCCCACTCGGGGTACGGGAAACACCATATATTTT
CASSPTRGTGNTIYF
>TRBV10-3|.|TRBJ1-5|13|.
TGTGCCACCTCGGGCGGGGGCAATCAGCCCCAGCATTTT
CATSGGGNQPQHF
>TRBV5-1|TRBD1|TRBJ2-7|14|.
TGCGCCAGCAGCTCGGGACAGGGGGCTCACGAGCAGTACTTC
CASSSGQGAHEQYF
>TRBV19|.|TRBJ2-1|15|few
TGTGCCAGTAGTATCAGAAGTTTCGACACGTCTGAGCAGTTCTTC
CASSIRSFDTSEQFF
>TRBV5-1|.|TRBJ2-4|16|.
TGCGCCAGCAGCTTAAGGTGGGACTTGCTCAAAAACATTCAGTACTTC
CASSLRWDLLKNIQYF
>TRBV7-2|.|TRBJ1-1|18|.
TGTGCCAGCAGCCCTCTCCAGAGATACGGGACAAGAGACACTGAAGCTTTCTTT
CASSPLQRYGTRDTEAFF
>TRBV6-6|TRBD1|TRBJ1-1|14|.
TGTGCTAGCAGTATAAGACAGGGTGGAACTGAAGCTTTCTTT
CASSIRQGGTEAFF
>TRBV4-1|TRBD1|TRBJ1-1|17|.
TGCGCCAGCAGCCAAGTCGGGGGCCTTAACAGGGGTACTGAAGCTTTCTTT
CASSQVGGLNRGTEAFF
>TRBV11-3|.|TRBJ2-6|16|.
TGTGCCAGCAGCTACGCCCAGGGCACTGGGGCCAACGTCCTGACTTTC
CASSYAQGTGANVLTF
>TRBV27|.|TRBJ1-3|14|.
TGTGCCAGCAGTTTCCAGGGTGGTGGAAACACCATATATTTT
CASSFQGGGNTIYF
>TRBV30|.|TRBJ2-1|17|once
TGTGCCTGGAGTGTACCACCCCTAGGGGCCACCTACAATGAGCAGTTCTTC
CAWSVPPLGATYNEQFF
>TRBV25-1|.|TRBJ2-5|13|.
TGTGCCAGCAGTGAGGGGGGAGAGGAGACCCAGTACTTC
CASSEGGEETQYF
>TRBV6-6|.|TRBJ1-1|12|.
TGTGCCAGTACACAAAACAGGGTTCGGGCTTTCTTT
CASTQNRVRAFF